The present TCR beta chain was sequenced within a study of blood T cell repertoires in COVID-19. Method: immunoSEQ multiplex PCR; TCRdb's copy keeps in-frame clones and lacks some. The sample contains some 200,000 clones, 75% to 85% of which appear only once. Germline-derived CDR1 and CDR2 are LNHNV and YYDKDF (reference sequence). Trimming removed 5 bases at V and 2 bases at J, with 10 bases between. This CDR3 region has 14 residues. This TCR was sampled from a woman between 65 and 79 years old with COVID-19, enrolled during active disease. V usage is TRBV15 and J usage is TRBJ2-1; D gene unclear. Sequencing was performed on peripheral blood. This chain's CDR3 is CATSRKDTYNEQFF. Here the CDR3 DNA reads TGTGCCACCAGCCGCAAAGACACCTACAATGAGCAGTTCTTC. The whole variable domain, remainder taken from reference TRBV15 and TRBJ2-1, is DAMVIQNPRYQVTQFGKPVTLSCSQTLNHNVMYWYQQKSSQAPKLLFHYYDKDFNNEADTPDNFQSRRPNTSFCFLDIRSPGLGDTAMYLCATSRKDTYNEQFFGPGTRLTVL.